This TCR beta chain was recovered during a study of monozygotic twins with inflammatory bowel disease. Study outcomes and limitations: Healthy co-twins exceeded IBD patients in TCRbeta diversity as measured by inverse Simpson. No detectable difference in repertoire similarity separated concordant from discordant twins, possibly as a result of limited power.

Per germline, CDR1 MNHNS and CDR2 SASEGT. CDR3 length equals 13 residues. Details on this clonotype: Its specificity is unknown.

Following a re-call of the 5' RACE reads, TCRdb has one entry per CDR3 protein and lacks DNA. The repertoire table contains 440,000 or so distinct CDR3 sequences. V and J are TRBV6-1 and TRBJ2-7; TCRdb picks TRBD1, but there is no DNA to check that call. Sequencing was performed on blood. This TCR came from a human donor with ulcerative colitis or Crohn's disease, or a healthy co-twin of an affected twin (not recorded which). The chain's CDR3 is CASRGTGQRRQHF.